The rows below give T cell receptor beta chains drawn from one sample of a study of T cell responses to AZD1222 COVID-19 vaccine. Clones were read by immunoSEQ multiplex PCR, and TCRdb kept only the in-frame ones, dropping some. The table shows 120,000 or so clones, with around 87% occurring only once. Source: peripheral blood, taken on day 0 of AZD1222 vaccination. The receptors come from an adult in good health. Each CDR3 is given with its conserved first and last residue.

v_gene	j_gene	CDR3aa
TRBV2	TRBJ1-1	CASSLEGRTEAFF
TRBV6-1	TRBJ2-1	CASSDQGPRVF
TRBV28	TRBJ1-6	CASSWTAYNSPLHF
TRBV5-4	TRBJ2-3	CASSASGGTSGPTDTQYF
TRBV7-2	TRBJ2-1	CASSFDGVAGGHNEQFF
TRBV5-1	TRBJ2-3	CASRWSPYTDTQYF
TRBV5-1	TRBJ2-5	CASSQTSGGALETQYF
TRBV15	TRBJ2-7	CATSSQMGGNYEQYF
TRBV28	TRBJ1-2	CASSPLTPLAYGYTF
TRBV21-1	TRBJ2-3	CARLRLRTDTQYF
TRBV6-2/TRBV6-3	TRBJ1-2	CASSYGQETYGYTF
TRBV6-1	TRBJ1-5	CASSEGTGGQPQHF
TRBV7-2	TRBJ2-7	CASSQGGFSSYEQYF
TRBV5-1	TRBJ2-7	CASSLRGQFYEQYF
TRBV19	TRBJ2-2	CASSPADLTLGTGELFF
TRBV24-1	TRBJ1-1	CATRYGAETRAFF
TRBV5-1	TRBJ1-3	CASSRKESSGNTIYF
TRBV6-5	TRBJ2-7	CASRGTGGHEQYF
TRBV21-1	TRBJ1-4	CASSPRDRGTNEKLFF
TRBV5-4	TRBJ2-2	CASSLGGRRNTGELFF
TRBV6-1	TRBJ1-2	CASSEQRVGVVGYTF
TRBV15	TRBJ2-7	CATSRDTGGLDVREQYF
TRBV30	TRBJ2-5	CAWSAGGTGQETQYF
TRBV5-1	TRBJ2-1	CASSLAGPPYNEQFF
TRBV7-9	TRBJ1-2	CASSPPAQGGYGYTF
TRBV7-3	TRBJ2-7	CASSLMVGPSYEQYF
TRBV6-2/TRBV6-3	TRBJ2-1	CASSYSAGPREQFF
TRBV28	TRBJ2-7	CASSREGIIGF
TRBV6-2/TRBV6-3	TRBJ2-7	CASSYSSSSYEQYF
TRBV6-6	TRBJ2-7	CASSYAGAGVSYEQYF
TRBV5-1	TRBJ2-1	CASSLSGYNEQFF
TRBV28	TRBJ1-2	CASLQFYEGYTF
TRBV18	TRBJ2-7	CASSQDSFGRYF
TRBV28	TRBJ1-1	CASSLQGQNTEAFF
TRBV7-9	TRBJ2-3	CATHTDTQYF
TRBV9	TRBJ2-3	CASSASGGYTQYF
TRBV7-2	TRBJ2-7	CASSNRQSSSYEQYF
TRBV4-2	TRBJ1-1	CASSQGTALEAFF
TRBV7-6	TRBJ1-2	CASSLNRGQFNYGYTF
TRBV5-4	TRBJ2-1	CASSTLGGADEQFF
TRBV2	TRBJ2-4	CASSSTSGKNIQYF
TRBV27	TRBJ1-2	CASSLTGTTAHGYTF
TRBV6-4	TRBJ1-2	CASSDTDEWPGYTF
TRBV6-1	TRBJ2-1	CASSDGGNEQFF
TRBV6-6	TRBJ1-5	CASRAEQANQPQHF
TRBV12-1	TRBJ2-3	CASSFGCGSGRGTDTQYF
TRBV11-3	TRBJ2-7	CASGDCRYEQYF
TRBV6-6	TRBJ1-5	CASSLPPAGQPQHF
TRBV28	TRBJ2-7	CASSGSGPSSYEQYF
TRBV11-2	TRBJ1-1	CASSFGNGADTEAFF
TRBV27	TRBJ2-7	CASSQTGYEQYF
TRBV12-3/TRBV12-4	TRBJ2-1	CASRLVGINEQFF
TRBV6-4	TRBJ2-1	CASTVGPPSEQFF